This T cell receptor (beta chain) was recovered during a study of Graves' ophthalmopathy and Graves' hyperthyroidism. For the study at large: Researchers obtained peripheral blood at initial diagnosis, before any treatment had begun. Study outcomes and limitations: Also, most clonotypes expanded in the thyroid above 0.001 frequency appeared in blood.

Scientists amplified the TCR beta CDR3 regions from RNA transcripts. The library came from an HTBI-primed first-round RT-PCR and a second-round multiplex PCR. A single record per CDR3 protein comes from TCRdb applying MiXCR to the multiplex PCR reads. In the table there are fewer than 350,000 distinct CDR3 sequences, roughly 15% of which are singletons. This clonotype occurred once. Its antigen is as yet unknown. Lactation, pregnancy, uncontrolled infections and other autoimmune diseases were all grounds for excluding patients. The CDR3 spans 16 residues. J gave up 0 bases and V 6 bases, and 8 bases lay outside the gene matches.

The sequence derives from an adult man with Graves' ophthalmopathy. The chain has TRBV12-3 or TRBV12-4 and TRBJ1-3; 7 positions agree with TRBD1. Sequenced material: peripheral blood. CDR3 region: CASRPLGQTSGNTIYF. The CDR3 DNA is TGTGCCAGCAGACCCTTGGGACAGACCTCTGGAAACACCATATATTTT.